This passage covers 2 T cell receptor beta chains from one sample sequenced in a study of T cell responses to AZD1222 COVID-19 vaccine. Method: immunoSEQ multiplex PCR; TCRdb's copy keeps in-frame clones and lacks some. In the table there are 150,000 or so clones, roughly nine tenths of which are singletons. The sequencing used peripheral blood, collected 28 days after the second AZD1222 dose. The receptors were gathered from an adult who received the AZD1222 COVID-19 vaccine.

The CDR3, as DNA: TGTGCCTGGAGTGAACAGGTGGAGCAGTACTTC. Translation: CAWSEQVEQYF. V gene TRBV30 combines with J gene TRBJ2-7; a possible D gene is TRBD1 (5 bases). Looked up from germline, CDR1 is GTSNPN and CDR2 is SVGIG (reference sequence). This CDR3 has 11 residues. The V and J ends lost 1 base and 7 bases respectively, with 8 bases between them.

This clone is labeled as medium-sized. The chain recombines TRBV19 with TRBJ2-1; 8 bases are a match to TRBD2. Trimming took 9 bases from V and 0 from J; bases not matched to a gene: 7. The CDR3 runs to 15 residues. CDR1 is LNHDA, CDR2 SQIVND, per germline (reference sequence). Here the CDR3 DNA reads TGTGCCAGCCAACTAACTAGCGGCTCCTACAATGAGCAGTTCTTC. This sequence encodes CASQLTSGSYNEQFF.